The clone carrying this T cell receptor (beta chain) was observed at least ten times. Its specificity is not known. The time point was: sample taken at primary tumor resection. Without sorting, whole RNA was sequenced from tumor, nontumor lung or frozen PBMC. A unique molecular identifier was attached to every TCR cDNA molecule. TCRdb analysed the 5' RACE reads with MiXCR anew, one entry per CDR3 protein. Here the sample spans some 47,000 distinct CDR3 sequences, approximately 7.6% being singletons. The sample comes from a study of spatial heterogeneity in lung cancer. Study-level findings and limits: In blood, ubiquitous expanded tumor TCRs appeared more at resection than follow-up.

J was trimmed by 5 bases and V by 3 bases; bases with no gene match: 3. CDR3 length: 14 residues. Germline V CDR1 and CDR2: SGHTA, FQGNSA. The TCR was taken from a female donor with early-stage non-small cell lung cancer. The chain employs TRBV7-2 and TRBJ1-4; 7 bases map to TRBD1. Sample: PBMCs, taken at surgery. DNA for the CDR3: TGTGCCAGCAGCTTTCAGGGGGGAAATGAAAAACTGTTTTTT. It encodes CASSFQGGNEKLFF.